This T cell receptor (beta chain) is drawn from a study of cytomegalovirus exposure and HLA in healthy donors. Study-level background: The approximately 110 validation repertoires used a platform that matched the one used for the roughly 700 first-cohort repertoires, as a later analysis reported. Points from the study as a whole: It was reported that the classifier diagnosed cytomegalovirus status with high specificity and sensitivity in both the original and validation cohorts. Some public TCRs appeared in many individuals, while most sequences were rare. Associated with cytomegalovirus, according to the listing, were 170 or so TCR beta chains.

Profiling relied on immunoSEQ multiplex PCR, and the TCRdb table lists in-frame clones only, not all of them. The top ten hold roughly 5% of the sample, which has around 69,000 clones, nearly 96% seen once. In the case of this clone: Its specificity is not known.

The CDR3 extends over 16 amino acids. The V gene's germline CDR1 is SEHNR and CDR2 FQNEAQ (reference sequence). V was cut by 1 base and J by 1 base, with 8 bases left in between. Sequencing was performed on PBMCs. The V and J genes are TRBV7-9 and TRBJ2-6; D might be TRBD1 (5 bases). This receptor was taken from a woman aged 18-35 years in good health and CMV-seropositive. The CDR3 bases are TGTGCCAGCAGCTTAGGCCCAGGGTCTGGGGCCAACGTCCTGACTTTC. It specifies CASSLGPGSGANVLTF.